The 28 T cell receptor beta chains listed next were all sequenced from one sample in a study of blood T cell repertoires in COVID-19. TCRdb keeps only in-frame clones here, not all; method: immunoSEQ multiplex PCR. Of 300,000 to 400,000 clones in the sample, approximately 87% were seen once. The sequencing input was peripheral blood. The source of these receptors is a woman aged 55-70 years with COVID-19, enrolled during active disease.

On this clone itself: A much bigger clone sits one base away, suggesting this may be a read error. The rearrangement joins TRBV5-1 to TRBJ1-2; D may be TRBD1 (5 bases). CDR1 is SGHRS, CDR2 YFSETQ, per germline. The CDR3 has 13 residues. V shed 3 bases and J shed 3 bases, with 9 bases lying between them. The DNA of the CDR3 is TGCGCCAGCAGCTCAGGGTTGGACTATGGCTACACCTTC. Its translation is CASSSGLDYGYTF.

The V gene is TRBV5-1, the J gene TRBJ1-1; D perhaps matches TRBD1 (5 bases). Germline V CDR1 and CDR2: SGHRS, YFSETQ. The V end lost 4 bases, the J end lost 2 bases, and 9 bases lay between the germline ends. The CDR3 spans 13 residues. In DNA, the CDR3 is TGCGCCAGCAGCCGGGACTTCAACACTGAAGCTTTCTTT. Protein sequence: CASSRDFNTEAFF. Full variable domain (outside the CDR3, taken from reference TRBV5-1 and TRBJ1-1): KAGVTQTPRYLIKTRGQQVTLSCSPISGHRSVSWYQQTPGQGLQFLFEYFSETQRNKGNFPGRFSGRQFSNSRSEMNVSTLELGDSALYLCASSRDFNTEAFFGQGTRLTVV.

The V gene is TRBV5-1, the J gene TRBJ2-6, with TRBD1 as a possible D gene (6 bases). This CDR3 has 15 amino acids. Germline V gene sequence: CDR1 SGHRS, CDR2 YFSETQ. V was shortened by 6 bases and J by 0 bases, with 10 bases between the two germline ends. CDR3 bases: TGCGCCAGCACGGACAGTTTCTCTGGGGCCAACGTCCTGACTTTC. Translation gives CASTDSFSGANVLTF.

This clone was seen only once. The chain joins TRBV28 to TRBJ1-1, with D possibly being TRBD1 (5 bases). Germline CDR1 reads MDHEN; CDR2 reads SYDVKM. V lost 2 bases to trimming and J lost 2 bases, with 9 bases between them. The CDR3 has 14 residues. This CDR3 reads CASSLRQTNTEAFF. The CDR3 coding sequence is TGTGCCAGCAGTTTAAGACAGACAAACACTGAAGCTTTCTTT.

Here the CDR3 DNA reads TGTGCCAGCAGCCAAGTCTCAAACAGGGGAAGGCGTGGCTACACCTTC. It translates to CASSQVSNRGRRGYTF. The chain employs TRBV4-2 and TRBJ1-2, with 7 bases aligning to TRBD1. V dropped 1 base and J dropped 7; count of bases not matched to a gene: 12. CDR1 is LGHNA, CDR2 YNFKEQ, per germline. The CDR3 covers 16 residues.

This chain uses TRBV27 with TRBJ2-1; 8 bases match TRBD2. The CDR3 is 14 amino acids. Germline V gene lookup returns CDR1 MNHEY and CDR2 SMNVEV (reference sequence). V was clipped by 6 bases and J by 6 bases; unmatched bases: 7. The CDR3 region has the DNA TGTGCCAGCAGCACACCGGGGGGGGGCAATGAGCAGTTCTTC. Translating it yields CASSTPGGGNEQFF.

V gene TRBV9 combines with J gene TRBJ1-2, with D unclear. The CDR3 has 15 residues. In germline, CDR1 is SGDLS, CDR2 YYNGEE. The V gene lost 0 bases and the J gene lost 2 bases, with 11 bases spanning the gap. DNA for the CDR3: TGTGCCAGCAGCGTAGATGCGGGGAGCAACTATGGCTACACCTTC. Its protein is CASSVDAGSNYGYTF.

This chain connects TRBV5-1 to TRBJ1-6; the match to TRBD1 covers 9 bases. The CDR3 length is 14 residues. Germline V gene data show CDR1 as SGHRS and CDR2 as YFSETQ. J lost 10 bases, V lost 6 bases, and 8 bases had no gene match. The CDR3 bases are TGCGCCAGCACCACAGGGGGCGCCGGCTCACCCCTCCACTTT. This encodes CASTTGGAGSPLHF.

This rearrangement joins TRBV7-9 to TRBJ1-2; a possible D gene is TRBD1 (5 bases). This CDR3 is 14 amino acids long. Deletions cut 1 base from V and 9 bases from J, with 15 bases between. In germline, CDR1 is SEHNR, CDR2 FQNEAQ (reference sequence). In nucleotides, the CDR3 is TGTGCCAGCAGCTTAGTTGGCACCACAGGTCGCTACACCTTC. Translated: CASSLVGTTGRYTF.

The chain recombines TRBV29-1 with TRBJ2-2; D might be TRBD1 (6 bases). The CDR3 runs to 14 residues. Germline-derived CDR1 and CDR2 are SQVTM and ANQGSEA. Trimming shortened V by 4 bases and J by 2 bases, and 11 bases separated the two germline ends. Here the CDR3 DNA reads TGCAGCGTTGCCGTAGGGGGAAACACCGGGGAGCTGTTTTTT. This encodes CSVAVGGNTGELFF.

This clone has only a few counts. J is TRBJ2-7 and V is TRBV24-1; maybe TRBD2 (6 bases). The CDR3 consists of 15 residues. Germline V gene data show CDR1 as KGHDR and CDR2 as SFDVKD. The ends were cut back, 2 bases at V and 3 bases at J, with 13 bases in the middle. The CDR3 DNA reads TGTGCCACCAGTGATTCCGGGACCGGGGGCTACGAGCAGTACTTC. Its protein product is CATSDSGTGGYEQYF.

This chain joins TRBV12-3 or TRBV12-4 and TRBJ2-5, with TRBD2 as a possible D gene (5 bases). This CDR3 region has 13 residues. With 5 bases removed from V and 2 bases from J, the gap between germline ends came to 9 bases. The CDR3 DNA reads TGTGCCAGCAGTCCGGACTGGCAAGAGACCCAGTACTTC. Protein product: CASSPDWQETQYF.

The V call is TRBV14, the J call TRBJ1-1; TRBD1 aligns across 9 bases. V lost 4 bases and J lost 2; bases outside the gene matches: 5. The CDR3 extends over 15 amino acids. Germline V CDR1 and CDR2: SGHDN, FVKESK. CDR3 amino acids: CASSLQTGGNTEAFF. CDR3 coding DNA: TGTGCCAGCAGCCTACAGACAGGGGGAAACACTGAAGCTTTCTTT.

V and J are TRBV6-6 and TRBJ1-3; possible D gene TRBD1, 5 bases. The CDR3 is made up of 13 amino acids. Per the germline V gene, CDR1 is MNHNY and CDR2 is SVGAGI (reference sequence). V lost 9 bases, J lost 0 bases, and 9 bases lay in between. The CDR3 coding sequence is TGTGCCAGTGGGGCAGCCTCTGGAAACACCATATATTTT. Encoded protein: CASGAASGNTIYF.

This clone was observed many times. V is TRBV7-9 and J is TRBJ1-2; D is unclear. The CDR3 extends over 16 amino acids. Trimming removed 5 bases from V and 4 bases from J, with 20 bases in between. Germline V gene lookup returns CDR1 SEHNR and CDR2 FQNEAQ (reference sequence). CDR3 protein: CASSPQEEWVFYGYTF. The CDR3 nucleotides are TGTGCCAGCAGCCCCCAGGAGGAGTGGGTCTTCTATGGCTACACCTTC. Drawing the rest from reference TRBV7-9 and TRBJ1-2, the complete variable domain is DTGVSQNPRHKITKRGQNVTFRCDPISEHNRLYWYRQTLGQGPEFLTYFQNEAQLEKSRLLSDRFSAERPKGSFSTLEIQRTEQGDSAMYLCASSPQEEWVFYGYTFGSGTRLTVV.

This chain connects TRBV30 to TRBJ1-1, with 8 bases aligning to TRBD1. Germline CDR1 and CDR2: GTSNPN and SVGIG (reference sequence). Trimming removed 3 bases from V and 5 bases from J; junction bases left unmatched: 20. The CDR3 sequence is 18 residues long. For the CDR3, the DNA is TGTGCCTGGAGGTTATATGATCTGGCAGGGGGCGCGAGGACTGAAGCTTTCTTT. It translates to CAWRLYDLAGGARTEAFF.

The chain uses TRBV4-2 and TRBJ1-1; D gene unclear. V shed 0 bases and J shed 4 bases, with 12 bases lying between them. The germline CDR1 and CDR2 sequences are LGHNA and YNFKEQ. The CDR3 consists of 15 residues. The CDR3 region has the DNA TGTGCCAGCAGCCAAGATCTGCGAGAGGGCACTGAAGCTTTCTTT. This gives the protein CASSQDLREGTEAFF.

This sequence joins TRBV5-8 and TRBJ1-2; D gene ambiguous. Trimming took off 6 bases at V and 4 bases at J, with 13 bases between the two ends. Germline CDR1 reads SGHTS; CDR2 reads YDEGEE. The CDR3 has 13 amino acids. The CDR3 nucleotides are TGTGCCAGCACCCCGGGGTACTCCTATGGCTACACCTTC. It encodes CASTPGYSYGYTF.

Worth noting for this clone: This specimen includes other DNA sequences encoding the same CDR3. The chain joins TRBV18 to TRBJ2-5; unclear D gene. V was shortened by 5 bases and J by 2 bases, with 3 bases between the two germline ends. The length of the CDR3 is 11 residues. In germline, CDR1 is KGHSH, CDR2 LQKENI. CDR3 in amino acids: CASSSQETQYF. The CDR3 DNA reads TGTGCCAGCTCATCACAAGAGACCCAGTACTTC.

This clone was found a few times. The J gene is TRBJ1-1, the V gene TRBV6-6, with 7 bases that match TRBD1. This CDR3 contains 13 residues. V dropped 5 bases and J dropped 6; count of bases not matched to a gene: 6. From germline, CDR1 is MNHNY and CDR2 SVGAGI (reference sequence). CDR3 residues: CASSPDRVAEAFF. CDR3 nucleotides: TGTGCCAGCAGTCCCGACAGGGTAGCTGAAGCTTTCTTT.

The chain carries TRBV6-1 and TRBJ2-7; D perhaps matches TRBD1 (5 bases). The CDR3 has 15 residues. The germline V and J ends were trimmed by 1 base and 0 bases, with 10 bases remaining between them. Germline CDR1 is MNHNS and CDR2 is SASEGT. CDR3 residues: CASSEGTSSSYEQYF. CDR3 in DNA: TGTGCCAGCAGTGAAGGGACATCGAGCTCCTACGAGCAGTACTTC.

The chain's CDR3 is CASSDTRQPSFYGYTF. CDR3 bases: TGTGCCAGCAGTGACACGAGACAACCTTCCTTCTATGGCTACACCTTC. The chain links TRBV25-1 to TRBJ1-2, with unresolved D. Germline CDR1 reads MGHDK; CDR2 reads SYGVNS. The CDR3 covers 16 residues. The V and J ends lost 3 bases and 4 bases respectively, with 18 bases between them.

This sequence joins TRBV28 and TRBJ1-2; 7 bases align to TRBD1. CDR3 length equals 14 residues. The germline V gene has CDR1 MDHEN and CDR2 SYDVKM. Unmatched junction bases numbered 10, after V lost 9 bases and J lost 3 bases. This chain's CDR3 is CASTRDRQYYGYTF. The DNA for the CDR3 is TGTGCCAGTACACGGGACAGACAATACTATGGCTACACCTTC.

The rearrangement links TRBV2 to TRBJ2-1, with TRBD1 matching 8 bases. The CDR3 is 15 amino acids. Germline loops: CDR1 SNHLY, CDR2 FYNNEI. With V trimmed by 5 bases and J by 3 bases, 6 bases remained unmatched. The CDR3 nucleotides read TGTGCCAGCAGTCCCCGGACAGGGAGCTACAATGAGCAGTTCTTC. Translation gives CASSPRTGSYNEQFF.

This sequence joins TRBV10-2 and TRBJ2-1, with 11 bases fitting TRBD2. After removal of 6 bases from V and 8 bases from J, the junction contained 3 bases not matched to a gene. Germline V CDR1 and CDR2: WSHSY, SAAADI. The CDR3 is 13 amino acids. CDR3 residues: CASRLAGVYEQFF. The CDR3 region has the DNA TGCGCCAGCAGACTAGCGGGGGTATATGAGCAGTTCTTC.

This clone was seen more than once but under ten times. This chain connects TRBV5-1 to TRBJ1-5, with 8 positions matching TRBD1. The J segment lost 2 bases and the V segment lost 5 bases, leaving 21 bases of the junction unmatched. The CDR3 length is 20 residues. Germline lookup yields CDR1 SGHRS and CDR2 YFSETQ. CDR3 sequence (DNA): TGCGCCAGCAGTTTGAGACCCGGGACAGGCGTTACTGGGGGCAATCAGCCCCAGCATTTT. Translation gives CASSLRPGTGVTGGNQPQHF.

The chain carries TRBV29-1 and TRBJ1-2, with D unclear. The germline V gene has CDR1 SQVTM and CDR2 ANQGSEA. The CDR3 loop spans 13 amino acids. Trimming shortened V by 7 bases and J by 4 bases, and 16 bases separated the two germline ends. This chain's CDR3 is CSAVRVSSYGYTF. For the CDR3, the DNA is TGCAGCGCTGTTCGGGTGTCGAGCTATGGCTACACCTTC.

The rearrangement uses TRBV7-8 and TRBJ2-7; TRBD1 aligns across 7 bases. V shed 5 bases and J 6 bases; nucleotides not matched to a gene: 10. The CDR3 runs 14 residues. Per the germline V gene, CDR1 is SGHVS and CDR2 is FQNEAQ. In DNA form, the CDR3 reads TGTGCCAGCAGCCAGGACAGGCAATCCAGCGAGCAGTACTTC. Protein: CASSQDRQSSEQYF.